The present T cell receptor beta chain was sequenced within a study of blood T cells in healthy people across ages. This clonotype was counted between two and nine times. Donation came from healthy Caucasian individuals in Russia who were aged about 6 to 95. Researchers report isolating at least 6 million PBMCs per sample. V lost 1 base and J lost 6; bases outside the gene matches: 8. This CDR3 is built from 16 residues. For the second PCR, which ran for 7 to 11 cycles, a sample-barcoded 5' primer and a J-beta primer mix were used. A template-switch adaptor containing 12 random nucleotides labeled each cDNA molecule. MiXCR, applied by TCRdb to the 5' RACE reads, yields one record per CDR3 protein. The sample includes roughly 900,000 distinct CDR3 sequences, roughly 50% of them seen just once.

The gene calls are TRBV12-3 or TRBV12-4 and TRBJ1-4; 7 bases fit TRBD1. Sequencing was done on a sample of blood. The TCR comes from a man under 40 in good health. In nucleotides, the CDR3 is TGTGCCAGCAGTTTAGGGCAGGGGGGGACCTATGAAAAACTGTTTTTT. This sequence encodes CASSLGQGGTYEKLFF.